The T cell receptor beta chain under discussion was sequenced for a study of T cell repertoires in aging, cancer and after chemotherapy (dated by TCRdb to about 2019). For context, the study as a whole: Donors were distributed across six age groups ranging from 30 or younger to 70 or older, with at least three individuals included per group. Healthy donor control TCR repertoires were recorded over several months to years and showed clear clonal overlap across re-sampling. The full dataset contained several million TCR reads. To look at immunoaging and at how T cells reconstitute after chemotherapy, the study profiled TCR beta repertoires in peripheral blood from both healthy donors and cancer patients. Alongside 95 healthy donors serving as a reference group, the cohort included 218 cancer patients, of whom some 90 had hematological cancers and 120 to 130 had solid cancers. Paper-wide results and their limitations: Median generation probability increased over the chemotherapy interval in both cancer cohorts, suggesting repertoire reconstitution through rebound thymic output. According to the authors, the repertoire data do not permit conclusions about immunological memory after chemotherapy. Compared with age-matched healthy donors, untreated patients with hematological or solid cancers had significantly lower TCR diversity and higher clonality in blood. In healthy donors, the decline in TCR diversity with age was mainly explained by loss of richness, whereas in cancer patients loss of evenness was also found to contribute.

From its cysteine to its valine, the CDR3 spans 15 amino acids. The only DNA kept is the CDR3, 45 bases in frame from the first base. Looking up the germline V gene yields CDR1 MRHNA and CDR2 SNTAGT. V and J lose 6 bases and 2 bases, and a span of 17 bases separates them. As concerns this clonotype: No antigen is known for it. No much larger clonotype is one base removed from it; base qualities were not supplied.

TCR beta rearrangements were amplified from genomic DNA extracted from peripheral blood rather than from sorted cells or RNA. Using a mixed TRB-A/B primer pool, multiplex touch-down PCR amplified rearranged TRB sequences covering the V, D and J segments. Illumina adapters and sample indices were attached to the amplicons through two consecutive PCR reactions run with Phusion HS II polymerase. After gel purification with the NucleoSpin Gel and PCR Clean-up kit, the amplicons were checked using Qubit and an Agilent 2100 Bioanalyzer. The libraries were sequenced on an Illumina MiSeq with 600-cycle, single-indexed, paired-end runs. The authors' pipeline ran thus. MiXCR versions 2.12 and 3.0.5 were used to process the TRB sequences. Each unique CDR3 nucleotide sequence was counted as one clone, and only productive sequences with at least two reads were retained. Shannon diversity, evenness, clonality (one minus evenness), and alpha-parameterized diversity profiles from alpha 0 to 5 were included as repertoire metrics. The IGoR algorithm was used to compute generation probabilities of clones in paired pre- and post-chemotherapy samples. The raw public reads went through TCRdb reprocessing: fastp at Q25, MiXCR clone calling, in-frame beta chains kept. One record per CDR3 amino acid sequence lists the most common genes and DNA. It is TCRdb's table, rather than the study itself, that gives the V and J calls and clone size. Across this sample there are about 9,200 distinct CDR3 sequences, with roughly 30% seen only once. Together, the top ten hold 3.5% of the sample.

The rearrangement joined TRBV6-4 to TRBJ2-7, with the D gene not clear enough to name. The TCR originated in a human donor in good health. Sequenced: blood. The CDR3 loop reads CASRKEFFGPYEQYV. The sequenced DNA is TGTGCCAGCAGGAAGGAATTTTTCGGCCCCTACGAGCAGTACGTC.